Shown below are 8 T cell receptor beta chains from a single sample sequenced in a study of cytomegalovirus exposure and HLA in healthy donors. PCR employed 60 Vbeta and 13 Jbeta primers. Data came from immunoSEQ multiplex PCR; TCRdb stores just in-frame clones and leaves some out. The repertoire has about 190,000 clones, roughly 83% of them found once; the top ten carry 0.95% to 1.5%. The sample consisted of PBMCs. The receptor source for this set is a boy aged 2 to 10 in good health and CMV-seronegative.

The chain uses TRBV13 and TRBJ2-3, with 9 positions matching TRBD2. The trim removed 5 bases at V and 2 bases at J, leaving 11 bases unmatched. Germline CDR1 is PRHDT and CDR2 is FYEKMQ (reference sequence). CDR3 size: 17 residues. CDR3 sequence: CASSTKDRTSVTDTQYF. The CDR3 coding sequence is TGTGCCAGCAGCACAAAGGATAGGACTAGCGTCACAGATACGCAGTATTTT.

This chain uses TRBV27 with TRBJ2-7, with 11 bases fitting TRBD2. J gave up 2 bases and V 8 bases, and 17 bases lay outside the gene matches. Germline V gene data show CDR1 as MNHEY and CDR2 as SMNVEV (reference sequence). This CDR3 region has 18 residues. CDR3 loop: CASSPGFSGRAVPYEQYF. The DNA of the CDR3 is TGTGCCAGCTCCCCCGGTTTTAGCGGGAGGGCGGTCCCCTACGAGCAGTACTTC.

This clone came up once. V is TRBV13 and J is TRBJ2-3; D remains unclear. The CDR3 contains 13 residues. Germline CDR1 and CDR2: PRHDT and FYEKMQ (reference sequence). V lost 4 bases to trimming and J lost 8 bases, with 13 bases between them. The CDR3 DNA follows: TGTGCCAGCAGCTCCCGGGTCATTAGTACGCAGTATTTT. This gives the protein CASSSRVISTQYF.

The rearrangement joins TRBV21-1 to TRBJ1-1. TRBV21-1 is marked as a pseudogene. There are 16 residues in the CDR3. CDR3 bases: TGTGCCAGCAGCAAAGAGGAGGGTCCCATGAACACTGAAGCTTTCTTT. It yields the protein CASSKEEGPMNTEAFF.

J is TRBJ2-3 and V is TRBV10-3, with TRBD2 matching over 8 bases. Germline V lookup: CDR1 ENHRY, CDR2 SYGVKD. V lost 4 bases, J lost 2 bases, and 5 bases stayed unmatched. CDR3 size: 15 residues. This CDR3 reads CAISGRGADTDTQYF. CDR3 nucleotides: TGTGCCATCAGTGGGCGGGGGGCAGACACAGATACGCAGTATTTT.

The V and J genes are TRBV5-4 and TRBJ1-1, with D possibly TRBD1 on 5 matching bases. This CDR3 region has 15 residues. Germline V gene lookup returns CDR1 SGHNT and CDR2 YYREEE (reference sequence). The V end was cut by 0 bases, the J end by 1 base, with 10 bases between. The CDR3 loop is CASSLVQGKNTEAFF. CDR3 nucleotide sequence: TGTGCCAGCAGCTTGGTGCAGGGAAAGAACACTGAAGCTTTCTTT.

V usage is TRBV11-3 and J usage is TRBJ2-2; TRBD1 aligns across 8 bases. The V gene end was trimmed by 5 bases and the J gene end by 7 bases; junction bases not matched to a gene: 6. This CDR3 comprises 14 residues. Germline CDR1 and CDR2: SGHNT and YENEEA. CDR3 sequence: CASSLRGRNGELFF. The CDR3 nucleotides are TGTGCCAGCAGCCTCAGGGGGCGGAACGGGGAGCTGTTTTTT.

This rearrangement joins TRBV19 to TRBJ1-1, with D possibly matching TRBD1 (6 bases). Germline CDR1 and CDR2: LNHDA and SQIVND (reference sequence). Trimming pared 5 bases from V and 0 bases from J, leaving 10 bases between. This CDR3 region has 14 residues. CDR3: CASSGGALNTEAFF. DNA of the CDR3: TGTGCCAGTAGTGGGGGGGCACTGAACACTGAAGCTTTCTTT.